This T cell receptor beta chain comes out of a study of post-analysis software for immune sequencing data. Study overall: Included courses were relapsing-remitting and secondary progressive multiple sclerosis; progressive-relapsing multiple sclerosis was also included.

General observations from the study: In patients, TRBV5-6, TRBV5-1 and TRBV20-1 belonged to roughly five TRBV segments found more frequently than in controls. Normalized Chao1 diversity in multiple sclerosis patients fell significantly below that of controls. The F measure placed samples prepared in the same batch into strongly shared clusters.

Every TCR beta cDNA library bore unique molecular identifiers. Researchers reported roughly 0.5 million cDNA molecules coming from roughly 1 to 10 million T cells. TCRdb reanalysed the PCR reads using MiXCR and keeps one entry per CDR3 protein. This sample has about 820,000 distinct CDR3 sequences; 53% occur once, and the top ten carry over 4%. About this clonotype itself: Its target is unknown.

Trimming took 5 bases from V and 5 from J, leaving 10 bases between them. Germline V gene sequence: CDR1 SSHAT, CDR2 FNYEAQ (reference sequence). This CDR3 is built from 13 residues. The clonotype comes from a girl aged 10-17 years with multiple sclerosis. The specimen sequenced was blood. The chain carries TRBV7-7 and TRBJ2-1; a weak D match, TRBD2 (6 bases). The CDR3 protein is CASSGGTNNEQFF. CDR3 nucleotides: TGTGCCAGCAGCGGCGGGACGAACAATGAGCAGTTCTTC.